This T cell receptor beta chain was retrieved from a study of identical twins. TCRdb reanalysed the 5' RACE reads using MiXCR and keeps one entry per CDR3 protein. Seen here are 200,000 to 250,000 distinct CDR3 sequences, about 7% observed once, and the top ten hold 3% to 4%. Germline CDR1 reads DFQATT; CDR2 reads SNEGSKA (reference sequence). This CDR3 is built from 15 residues. V was trimmed by 2 bases and J by 5 bases, leaving 18 bases between them. In addition, the sample was reused for a study of yellow fever vaccine responses in identical twins.

Sequenced sample: memory (CD45RO+) T cells sorted from blood. The rearrangement joins TRBV20-1 to TRBJ1-1; perhaps TRBD1 as D (5 bases). The source of this sequence is a woman aged 18-29 years in good health. The CDR3 is CSARPSGTIGTEAFF. The CDR3 bases are TGCAGTGCTAGACCCTCCGGGACCATTGGGACTGAAGCTTTCTTT.